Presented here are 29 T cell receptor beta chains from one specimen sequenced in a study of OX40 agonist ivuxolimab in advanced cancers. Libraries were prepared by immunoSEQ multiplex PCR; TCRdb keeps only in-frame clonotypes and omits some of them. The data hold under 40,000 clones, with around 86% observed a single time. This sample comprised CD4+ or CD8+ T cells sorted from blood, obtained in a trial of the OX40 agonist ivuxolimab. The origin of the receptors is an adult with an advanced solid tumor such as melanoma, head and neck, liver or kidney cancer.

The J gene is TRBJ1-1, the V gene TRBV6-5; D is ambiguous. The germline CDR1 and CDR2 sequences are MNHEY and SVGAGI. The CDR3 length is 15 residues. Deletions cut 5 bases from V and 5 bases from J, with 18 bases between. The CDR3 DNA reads TGTGCCAGCAGTACTCAATCCCTTGGGTCAACTGAAGCTTTCTTT. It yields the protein CASSTQSLGSTEAFF.

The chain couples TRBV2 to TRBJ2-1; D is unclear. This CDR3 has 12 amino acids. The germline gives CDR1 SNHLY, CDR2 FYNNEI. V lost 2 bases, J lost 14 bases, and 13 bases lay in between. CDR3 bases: TGTGCCAGCAGTGAACGAGAGAACCGGAAGTTCTTC. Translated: CASSERENRKFF.

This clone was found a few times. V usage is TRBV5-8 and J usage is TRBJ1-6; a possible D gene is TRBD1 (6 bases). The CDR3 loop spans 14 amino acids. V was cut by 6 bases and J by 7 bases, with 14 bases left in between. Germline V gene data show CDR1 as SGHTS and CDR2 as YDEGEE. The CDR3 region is CASTSTGLNSPLHF. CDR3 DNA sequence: TGTGCCAGCACCTCCACAGGGCTCAATTCACCCCTCCACTTT.

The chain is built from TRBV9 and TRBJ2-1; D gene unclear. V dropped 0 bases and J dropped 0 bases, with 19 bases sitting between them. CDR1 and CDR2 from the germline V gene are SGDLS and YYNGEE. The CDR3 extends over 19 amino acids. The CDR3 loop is CASSVALDGPGYSYNEQFF. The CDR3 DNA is TGTGCCAGCAGCGTAGCGTTGGACGGCCCAGGTTACTCCTACAATGAGCAGTTCTTC.

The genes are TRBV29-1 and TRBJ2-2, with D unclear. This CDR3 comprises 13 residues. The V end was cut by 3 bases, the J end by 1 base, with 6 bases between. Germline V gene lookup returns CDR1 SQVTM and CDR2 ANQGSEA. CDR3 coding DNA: TGCAGCGTTGATTTCAGGAACACCGGGGAGCTGTTTTTT. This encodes CSVDFRNTGELFF.

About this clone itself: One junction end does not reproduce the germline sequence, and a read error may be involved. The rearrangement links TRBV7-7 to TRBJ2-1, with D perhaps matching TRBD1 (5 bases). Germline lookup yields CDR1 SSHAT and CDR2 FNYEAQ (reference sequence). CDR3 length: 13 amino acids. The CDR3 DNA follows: TGTGCTAGCAGCCTAGGGGCTACCAATGAGCAGTTCTTC. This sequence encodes CASSLGATNEQFF.

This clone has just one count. CDR3 DNA sequence: TGTGCCAGCAGCGTAGGTACAGGGGGGATGTGGCCCCAGCATTTT. Translated, it gives CASSVGTGGMWPQHF. V is TRBV9 and J is TRBJ1-5; 8 bases align to TRBD1. J lost 9 bases, V lost 0 bases, and 8 bases had no gene match. Germline lookup yields CDR1 SGDLS and CDR2 YYNGEE. The CDR3 has 15 amino acids.

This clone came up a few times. CDR3: CAWTAGPLATEAFF. For the CDR3, the DNA is TGTGCCTGGACCGCCGGGCCCCTTGCGACTGAAGCTTTCTTT. The chain combines TRBV30 with TRBJ1-1; unclear D gene. Germline V gene sequence: CDR1 GTSNPN, CDR2 SVGIG (reference sequence). V was clipped by 4 bases and J by 5 bases, with 17 bases between them. This CDR3 region has 14 residues. The complete variable domain, with remaining parts taken from reference TRBV30 and TRBJ1-1, reads SQTIHQWPATLVQPVGSPLSLECTVEGTSNPNLYWYRQAAGRGLQLLFYSVGIGQISSEVPQNLSASRPQDRQFILSSKKLLLSDSGFYLCAWTAGPLATEAFFGQGTRLTVV.

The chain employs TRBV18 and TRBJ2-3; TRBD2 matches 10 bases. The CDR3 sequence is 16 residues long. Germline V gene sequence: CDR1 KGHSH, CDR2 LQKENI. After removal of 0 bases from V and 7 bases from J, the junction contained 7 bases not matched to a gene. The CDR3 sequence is CASSPPVLAGANTQYF. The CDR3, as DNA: TGTGCCAGCTCACCACCGGTTCTAGCGGGGGCCAATACGCAGTATTTT.

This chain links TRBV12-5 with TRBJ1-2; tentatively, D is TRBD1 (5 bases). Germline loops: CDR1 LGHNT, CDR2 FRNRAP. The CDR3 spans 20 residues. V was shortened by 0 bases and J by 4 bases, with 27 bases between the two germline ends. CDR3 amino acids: CASGLVRQRGRGDEVYGYTF. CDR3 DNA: TGTGCTAGTGGTTTGGTACGGCAACGGGGGAGGGGAGATGAGGTCTATGGCTACACCTTC.

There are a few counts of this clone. The CDR3 is CASNRGGSTDTQYF. The DNA of the CDR3 is TGCGCCAGCAATAGGGGTGGGAGCACAGATACGCAGTATTTT. The chain links TRBV5-1 to TRBJ2-3, with a tentative D call TRBD1 (5 bases). Germline values: CDR1 SGHRS, CDR2 YFSETQ. The CDR3 sequence is 14 residues long. Trimming cost V 6 bases and J 0 bases, with 11 bases left between them. The whole variable domain, remainder taken from reference TRBV5-1 and TRBJ2-3, is KAGVTQTPRYLIKTRGQQVTLSCSPISGHRSVSWYQQTPGQGLQFLFEYFSETQRNKGNFPGRFSGRQFSNSRSEMNVSTLELGDSALYLCASNRGGSTDTQYFGPGTRLTVL.

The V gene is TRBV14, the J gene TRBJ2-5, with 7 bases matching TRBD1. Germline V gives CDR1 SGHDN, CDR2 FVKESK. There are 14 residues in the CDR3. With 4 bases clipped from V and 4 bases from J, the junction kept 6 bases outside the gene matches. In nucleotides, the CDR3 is TGTGCCAGCAGCCCGACAGGGCCGCGAGAGACCCAGTACTTC. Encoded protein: CASSPTGPRETQYF.

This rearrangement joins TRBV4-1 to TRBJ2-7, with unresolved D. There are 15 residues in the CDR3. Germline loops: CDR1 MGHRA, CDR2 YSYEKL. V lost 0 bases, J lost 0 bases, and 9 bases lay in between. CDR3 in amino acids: CASSQDVLSSYEQYF. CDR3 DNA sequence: TGCGCCAGCAGCCAAGATGTCCTTAGCTCCTACGAGCAGTACTTC.

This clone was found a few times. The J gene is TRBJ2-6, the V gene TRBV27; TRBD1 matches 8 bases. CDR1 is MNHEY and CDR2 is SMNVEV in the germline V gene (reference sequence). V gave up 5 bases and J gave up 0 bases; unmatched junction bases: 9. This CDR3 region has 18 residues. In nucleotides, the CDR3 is TGTGCCAGCAGTGCAGGACAGGGATACTACTCTGGGGCCAACGTCCTGACTTTC. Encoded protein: CASSAGQGYYSGANVLTF.

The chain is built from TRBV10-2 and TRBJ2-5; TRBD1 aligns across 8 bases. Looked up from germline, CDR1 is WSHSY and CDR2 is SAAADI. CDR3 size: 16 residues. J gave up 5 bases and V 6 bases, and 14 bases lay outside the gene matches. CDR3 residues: CASSYGLTGVFETQYF. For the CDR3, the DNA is TGCGCCAGCAGCTATGGTTTGACAGGGGTATTCGAGACCCAGTACTTC.

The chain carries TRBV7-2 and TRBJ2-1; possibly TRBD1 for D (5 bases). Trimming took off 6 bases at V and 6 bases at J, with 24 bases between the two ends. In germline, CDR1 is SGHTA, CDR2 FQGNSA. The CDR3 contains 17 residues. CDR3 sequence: CASRSLSGRGRGNEQFF. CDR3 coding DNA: TGTGCCAGCAGATCACTCTCCGGGCGAGGAAGGGGCAATGAGCAGTTCTTC.

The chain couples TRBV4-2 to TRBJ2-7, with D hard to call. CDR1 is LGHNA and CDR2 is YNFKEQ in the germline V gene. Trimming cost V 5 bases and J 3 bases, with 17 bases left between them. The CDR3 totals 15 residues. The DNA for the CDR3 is TGTGCCAGCAGCTTGGCGTGGGCCCAAGGCTACGAGCAGTACTTC. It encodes CASSLAWAQGYEQYF.

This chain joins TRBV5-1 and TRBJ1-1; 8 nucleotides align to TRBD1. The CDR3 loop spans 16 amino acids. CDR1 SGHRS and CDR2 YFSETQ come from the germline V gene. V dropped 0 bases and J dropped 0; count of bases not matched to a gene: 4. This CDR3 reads CASSLGGTGMNTEAFF. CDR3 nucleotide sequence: TGCGCCAGCAGCTTGGGTGGGACAGGTATGAACACTGAAGCTTTCTTT.

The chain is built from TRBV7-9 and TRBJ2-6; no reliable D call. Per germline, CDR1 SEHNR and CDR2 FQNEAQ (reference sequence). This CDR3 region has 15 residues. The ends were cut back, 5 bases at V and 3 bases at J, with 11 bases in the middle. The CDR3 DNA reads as TGTGCCAGCAGCCGACGTGAGAGTGGGGCCAACGTCCTGACTTTC. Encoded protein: CASSRRESGANVLTF.

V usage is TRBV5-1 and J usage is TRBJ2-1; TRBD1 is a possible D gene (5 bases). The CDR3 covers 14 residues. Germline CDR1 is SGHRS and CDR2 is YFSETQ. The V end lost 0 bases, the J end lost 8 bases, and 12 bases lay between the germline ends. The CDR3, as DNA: TGCGCCAGCAGCTTGGGAGCAGGGCACGATGAGCAGTTCTTC. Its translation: CASSLGAGHDEQFF.

Here the CDR3 reads CASTKTGVLEQYF. Here the CDR3 DNA reads TGTGCCAGCACTAAAACAGGGGTATTGGAGCAGTACTTC. J is TRBJ2-5 and V is TRBV6-4; 7 positions agree with TRBD1. With 7 bases clipped from V and 11 bases from J, the junction kept 13 bases outside the gene matches. CDR1 and CDR2 from the germline V gene are MRHNA and SNTAGT. This CDR3 contains 13 residues.

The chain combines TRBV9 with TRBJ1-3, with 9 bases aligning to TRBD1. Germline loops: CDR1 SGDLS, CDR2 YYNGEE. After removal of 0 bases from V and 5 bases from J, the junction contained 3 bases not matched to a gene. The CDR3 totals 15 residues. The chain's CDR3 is CASSVETGGRNTIYF. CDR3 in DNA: TGTGCCAGCAGCGTAGAGACAGGGGGAAGAAACACCATATATTTT.

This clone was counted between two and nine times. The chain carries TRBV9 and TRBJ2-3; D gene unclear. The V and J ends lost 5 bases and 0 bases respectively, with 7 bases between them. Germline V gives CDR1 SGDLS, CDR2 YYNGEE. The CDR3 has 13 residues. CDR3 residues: CASRDHSTDTQYF. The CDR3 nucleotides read TGTGCCAGCAGGGACCATAGCACAGATACGCAGTATTTT.

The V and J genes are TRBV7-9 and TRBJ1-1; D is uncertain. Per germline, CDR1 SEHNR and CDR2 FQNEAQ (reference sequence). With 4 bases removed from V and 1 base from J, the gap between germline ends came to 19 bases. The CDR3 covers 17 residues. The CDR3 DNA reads TGTGCCAGCAGCTCCCGCTCGGGAATGGGGAGGAACACTGAAGCTTTCTTT. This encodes CASSSRSGMGRNTEAFF.

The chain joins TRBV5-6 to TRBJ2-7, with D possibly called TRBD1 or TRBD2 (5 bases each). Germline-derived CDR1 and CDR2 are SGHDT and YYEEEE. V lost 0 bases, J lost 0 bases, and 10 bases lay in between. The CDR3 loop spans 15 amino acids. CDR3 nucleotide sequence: TGTGCCAGCAGCTTGGAAAAGGGGAGCTCCTACGAGCAGTACTTC. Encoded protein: CASSLEKGSSYEQYF.

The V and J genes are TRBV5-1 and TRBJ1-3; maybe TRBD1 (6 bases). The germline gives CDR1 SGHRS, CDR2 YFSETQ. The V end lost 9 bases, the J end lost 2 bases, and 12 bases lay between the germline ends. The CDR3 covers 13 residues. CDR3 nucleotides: TGCGCCACTAGGGACAATCCTGGAAACACCATATATTTT. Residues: CATRDNPGNTIYF.

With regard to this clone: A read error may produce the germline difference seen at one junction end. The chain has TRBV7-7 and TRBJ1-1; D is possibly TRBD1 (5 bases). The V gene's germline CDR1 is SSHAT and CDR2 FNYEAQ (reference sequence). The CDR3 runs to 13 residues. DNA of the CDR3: TGTGCTAGCAGCTTAGGGGTGGACACTGAAGCTTTCTTT. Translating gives CASSLGVDTEAFF.

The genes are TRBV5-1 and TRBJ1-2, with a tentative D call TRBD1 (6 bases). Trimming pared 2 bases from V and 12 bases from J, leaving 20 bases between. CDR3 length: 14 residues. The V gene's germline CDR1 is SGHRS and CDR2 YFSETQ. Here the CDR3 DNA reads TGCGCCAGCAGCTTCCAGACAGGCATGGAGGGCCACACCTTC. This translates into CASSFQTGMEGHTF.

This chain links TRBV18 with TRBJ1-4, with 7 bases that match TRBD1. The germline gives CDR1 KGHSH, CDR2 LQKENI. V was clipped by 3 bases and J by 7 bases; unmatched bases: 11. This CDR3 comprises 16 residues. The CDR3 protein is CASSPQLQGGREKLFF. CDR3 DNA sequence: TGTGCCAGCTCACCTCAACTGCAGGGGGGCCGTGAAAAACTGTTTTTT.